Each of the 19 T cell receptor beta chains below was sequenced from the same sample in a study of blood T cell repertoires in COVID-19. The method was immunoSEQ multiplex PCR; TCRdb's version includes in-frame clones alone and lacks a portion of them. The data hold more than 85,000 clones, with 81% observed a single time. Material for sequencing was peripheral blood. These TCRs come from a man between 60 and 75 years old with acute or convalescent COVID-19.

This clone was found a few times. The rearrangement joins TRBV18 to TRBJ2-2, with TRBD1 as a possible D gene (6 bases). Germline V CDR1 and CDR2: KGHSH, LQKENI. V was pared by 5 bases and J by 5 bases, with 15 bases between. CDR3 length: 15 amino acids. The CDR3 DNA reads TGTGCCAGCTCAGAGGGGACATCAAATACCGGGGAGCTGTTTTTT. Translating gives CASSEGTSNTGELFF.

The chain has TRBV7-9 and TRBJ2-2, with 11 bases aligning to TRBD1. This CDR3 spans 15 amino acids. Germline assignment: CDR1 SEHNR and CDR2 FQNEAQ (reference sequence). V lost 5 bases, J lost 6 bases, and 5 bases stayed unmatched. The CDR3 DNA reads as TGTGCCAGCAGCCCGGGACAGGGGGACGCCGGGGAGCTGTTTTTT. Translated: CASSPGQGDAGELFF.

This chain uses TRBV9 with TRBJ2-1; TRBD1 aligns across 10 bases. The CDR3 is 13 amino acids. V dropped 0 bases and J dropped 10; count of bases not matched to a gene: 1. Per germline, CDR1 SGDLS and CDR2 YYNGEE. CDR3 sequence: CASSVAGQGEQFF. The CDR3, as DNA: TGTGCCAGCAGCGTAGCGGGACAGGGGGAGCAGTTCTTC.

The gene calls are TRBV6-6 and TRBJ2-3; D ambiguous. V was cut by 5 bases and J by 6 bases, with 6 bases left in between. Germline V gene sequence: CDR1 MNHNY, CDR2 SVGAGI (reference sequence). This CDR3 comprises 11 residues. The CDR3: CASSLEDTQYF. CDR3 nucleotides: TGTGCCAGCAGTCTCGAGGATACGCAGTATTTT.

The V call is TRBV30, the J call TRBJ1-1; 10 bases line up with TRBD1. Germline lookup yields CDR1 GTSNPN and CDR2 SVGIG (reference sequence). The length of the CDR3 is 13 residues. The junction had 8 bases not matched to a gene; V was cut back by 2 bases and J by 11 bases. The CDR3 spells CAWSLETGGHAFF. In DNA, the CDR3 is TGTGCCTGGAGTTTAGAGACAGGGGGCCATGCTTTCTTT.

This sequence joins TRBV7-2 and TRBJ2-1; a possible D gene is TRBD2 (6 bases). The V and J ends lost 3 bases and 2 bases respectively, with 14 bases between them. The CDR3 is made up of 16 amino acids. Germline V gene data show CDR1 as SGHTA and CDR2 as FQGNSA. This CDR3 reads CASSFFSGGTYNEQFF. The CDR3 DNA reads as TGTGCCAGCAGCTTTTTTTCCGGCGGGACCTACAATGAGCAGTTCTTC.

This clone came up once. This rearrangement joins TRBV5-1 to TRBJ1-1, with no clear D. The germline V and J ends were trimmed by 0 bases and 1 base, with 16 bases remaining between them. From germline, CDR1 is SGHRS and CDR2 YFSETQ. This CDR3 has 17 amino acids. The CDR3 spells CASSLGVGWEENTEAFF. The CDR3 nucleotides are TGCGCCAGCAGCTTGGGGGTCGGTTGGGAGGAGAACACTGAAGCTTTCTTT.

CDR3 DNA sequence: TGTGCCAGTACCCCAAGGGGGACAGGCCTTTCACCCCTCCACTTT. Amino acid sequence: CASTPRGTGLSPLHF. The rearrangement links TRBV19 to TRBJ1-6, with TRBD1 identical over 8 bases. V shed 7 bases and J 9 bases; nucleotides not matched to a gene: 11. The CDR3 has 15 amino acids. CDR1 LNHDA and CDR2 SQIVND come from the germline V gene (reference sequence).

The chain recombines TRBV6-2 or TRBV6-3 with TRBJ2-1, with TRBD2 matching 10 bases. Germline CDR1 is MNHEY and CDR2 is SVGEGT. The CDR3 is made up of 19 amino acids. The V and J ends lost 4 bases and 5 bases, in that order; junction bases with no gene match: 17. DNA of the CDR3: TGTGCCAGCAGTTTACCCCCATGGGATAGCGGGGGGCCTGACAATGAGCAGTTCTTC. It specifies CASSLPPWDSGGPDNEQFF.

V and J are TRBV14 and TRBJ1-1, with D unclear. The CDR3 length is 12 residues. Germline CDR1 is SGHDN and CDR2 is FVKESK. Trimming removed 4 bases from V and 7 bases from J, with 10 bases in between. In nucleotides, the CDR3 is TGTGCCAGCAGCCGACACTCTGTTGAAGCTTTCTTT. Protein: CASSRHSVEAFF.

The J gene is TRBJ1-4, the V gene TRBV2; D unclear. The CDR3 runs 12 residues. Looked up from germline, CDR1 is SNHLY and CDR2 is FYNNEI. The ends were cut back, 7 bases at V and 10 bases at J, with 13 bases in the middle. CDR3: CASNEASRKLFF. The CDR3 nucleotides are TGTGCCAGCAACGAGGCGAGTCGAAAACTGTTTTTT.

The chain combines TRBV7-8 with TRBJ1-5; 8 bases align to TRBD1. In germline, CDR1 is SGHVS, CDR2 FQNEAQ. This CDR3 is 16 amino acids long. V shed 4 bases, J shed 2 bases, and the junction held 7 bases outside the gene matches. DNA of the CDR3: TGTGCCAGCAGCTCGGGACAGGCGATGGGCAATCAGCCCCAGCATTTT. It translates to CASSSGQAMGNQPQHF.

This clone was detected only a few times. The chain employs TRBV25-1 and TRBJ2-1, with 7 bases matching TRBD1. With V trimmed by 4 bases and J by 7 bases, 7 bases remained unmatched. The germline gives CDR1 MGHDK, CDR2 SYGVNS. The CDR3 has 14 amino acids. The CDR3 spells CASSAMTGSNEQFF. The CDR3 DNA reads as TGTGCCAGCAGTGCTATGACAGGGAGTAATGAGCAGTTCTTC.

The V and J genes are TRBV5-5 and TRBJ1-4, with a possible D match to TRBD1 (5 bases). Germline V gene lookup returns CDR1 SGHKS and CDR2 YYEKEE (reference sequence). CDR3 length: 15 residues. The V and J ends lost 1 base and 5 bases respectively, with 12 bases between them. CDR3 loop: CASSLILQGNEKLFF. The CDR3 DNA reads TGTGCCAGCAGCTTGATCTTGCAGGGAAATGAAAAACTGTTTTTT.

This clone has a handful of counts. The chain joins TRBV18 to TRBJ1-2; possibly TRBD1 for D (5 bases). CDR3 length equals 13 residues. The germline V gene has CDR1 KGHSH and CDR2 LQKENI. The germline V and J ends were trimmed by 11 bases and 8 bases, with 21 bases remaining between them. CDR3 sequence reads: CAVSPGRGEGYTF. DNA of the CDR3: TGTGCCGTATCCCCCGGAAGGGGCGAGGGCTACACCTTC.

This clone appeared a single time. The chain has TRBV11-3 and TRBJ1-2; 10 nucleotides agree with TRBD1. The germline CDR1 and CDR2 sequences are SGHNT and YENEEA. V was clipped by 3 bases and J by 6 bases; unmatched bases: 7. The CDR3 covers 15 residues. The CDR3: CASSFRTGGMNGYTF. Here the CDR3 DNA reads TGTGCCAGCAGCTTCCGGACAGGGGGAATGAATGGCTACACCTTC.

The chain has TRBV7-6 and TRBJ1-1; 7 bases agree with TRBD1. The CDR3 spans 13 residues. The germline gives CDR1 SGHVS, CDR2 FNYEAQ. The V and J ends lost 5 bases and 3 bases, in that order; junction bases with no gene match: 3. The CDR3 nucleotides are TGTGCCAGCAGCCGAGACAGGGACACTGAAGCTTTCTTT. It translates to CASSRDRDTEAFF.

The chain couples TRBV10-3 to TRBJ1-5; 7 bases fit TRBD1. J gave up 4 bases and V 5 bases, and 8 bases lay outside the gene matches. In germline, CDR1 is ENHRY, CDR2 SYGVKD. This CDR3 has 15 amino acids. In nucleotides, the CDR3 is TGTGCCATCAGTATTACAGGGGACCCAAATCAGCCCCAGCATTTT. Its protein product is CAISITGDPNQPQHF.

The chain couples TRBV6-5 to TRBJ2-7; TRBD1 matches 11 bases. CDR1 MNHEY and CDR2 SVGAGI come from the germline V gene. V was pared by 6 bases and J by 5 bases, with 9 bases of the junction left unmatched. The length of the CDR3 is 15 residues. The CDR3 DNA is TGTGCCAGCAGCAGACCGGGACAGGGGGATCACGAGCAGTACTTC. Amino acids: CASSRPGQGDHEQYF.